This T cell receptor beta chain was identified in a study of regulatory T cells in long-lasting Graves disease. Documented time point: newly diagnosed GD, antithyroid drugs for less than 3 months. The authors made the TCR library using RNA they extracted from PBMCs. To make TCR beta libraries, researchers used iRepertoire HTBI primers and Arm-PCR of CDR3 regions. TCRdb fed the multiplex PCR reads into MiXCR, producing one record per CDR3 protein. The table records a few hundred thousand distinct CDR3 sequences, about 19% of them present only once. This CDR3 has 12 residues. Germline assignment: CDR1 MNHEY and CDR2 SVGEGT. V lost 7 bases to trimming and J lost 6 bases, with 10 bases between them. The same sample was also used in a study of T cells in Graves' hyperthyroidism and ophthalmopathy.

The chain is built from TRBV6-2 or TRBV6-3 and TRBJ2-1; D tentatively fits TRBD1 or TRBD2 (5 bases each). The starting material was peripheral blood mononuclear cells (PBMCs), obtained at new diagnosis, from a patient treated with antithyroid drugs. This clonotype was sampled from a woman aged 25-40 years with Graves disease. In DNA form, the CDR3 reads TGTGCCAGCACCGAGAGGGGCAATGAGCAGTTCTTC. It translates to CASTERGNEQFF.